A selection of T cell receptor beta chains follows, all from one sample in a study of T cells in Graves' hyperthyroidism and ophthalmopathy. TCRdb reanalysed the multiplex PCR reads using MiXCR and keeps one entry per CDR3 protein. The sample has around 620,000 distinct CDR3 sequences, 15% to 20% seen once. The sample was blood. These receptors were taken from a woman aged 25 to 39 with Graves' hyperthyroidism. The CDR3 runs from the conserved cysteine through the conserved F or W. D genes are given only for firm matches. Not all rows give a size; the values are once, few, many and, for expanded clones, a class.

J,V,length,D,size,DNA,CDR3
TRBJ2-7,TRBV7-8,16,TRBD1,many,TGTGCCAGCAGCTTAGCGTCGACAGGGGGCTCCTACGAGCAGTACTTC,CASSLASTGGSYEQYF
TRBJ1-2,TRBV20-1,14,NA,many,TGCAGTGCTAGTAATATCTCATGGGGTGAAGGCTACACCTTC,CSASNISWGEGYTF
TRBJ1-5,TRBV6-2/TRBV6-3,16,TRBD1,many,TGTGCCAGCAAACCCCTACGGACAGGGGACAATCAGCCCCAGCATTTT,CASKPLRTGDNQPQHF
TRBJ1-1,TRBV11-3,16,NA,many,TGTGCCAGCAGCCCCTGGGATGGGAGTTCGAACACTGAAGCTTTCTTT,CASSPWDGSSNTEAFF
TRBJ1-2,TRBV30,13,NA,many,TGTGCCTGGAGTGTCGGGGGGATGCGTGGCTACACCTTC,CAWSVGGMRGYTF
TRBJ2-2,TRBV12-3/TRBV12-4,14,NA,many,TGTGCCAGCACCCTCGGGCGGAGCACCGGGGAGCTGTTTTTT,CASTLGRSTGELFF
TRBJ1-2,TRBV6-1,15,NA,many,TGTGCCATGCAGGAGCACAGGGATCGAGGCTATGGCTACACCTTC,CAMQEHRDRGYGYTF
TRBJ1-1,TRBV30,13,NA,many,TGTGCCTGGACTACCACATGGAACACTGAAGCTTTCTTT,CAWTTTWNTEAFF
TRBJ2-1,TRBV6-2/TRBV6-3,16,TRBD2,many,TGTGCCAGCAGTTACTGGGGACTAGCGTCCAACAATGAGCAGTTCTTC,CASSYWGLASNNEQFF
TRBJ2-3,TRBV9,13,NA,few,TGTGCCAGCAGCGCAGAAGGAACAGATACGCAGTATTTT,CASSAEGTDTQYF
TRBJ2-5,TRBV13,15,TRBD2,many,TGTGCCAGCAGCTCAGGTCGGGAGGGCCAAGAGACCCAGTACTTC,CASSSGREGQETQYF
TRBJ1-1,TRBV7-9,13,NA,many,TGTGCCAGCAGCTTGGAACGATGGACTGAAGCTTTCTTT,CASSLERWTEAFF
TRBJ1-1,TRBV20-1,12,NA,few,TGCAGTGCCAAAGGGGGGAACACTGAAGCTTTCTTT,CSAKGGNTEAFF
TRBJ2-1,TRBV29-1,16,TRBD1,NA,TGCAGCGTTCTCAGGACAGGGGGCATCAAAGTCGGTGAGCAGTTCTTC,CSVLRTGGIKVGEQFF
TRBJ1-6,TRBV2,14,NA,NA,TGTGCCAGCAGTGAAAGGGGGGCGGATTCACCCCTCCACTTT,CASSERGADSPLHF
TRBJ1-1,TRBV14,14,NA,many,TGTGCCAGCAGCCGCAGAGTCGACTCGACTGAAGCTTTCTTT,CASSRRVDSTEAFF
TRBJ1-1,TRBV18,15,NA,many,TGTGCCAGCTCACCGCGGACGGGAGAGAACACTGAAGCTTTCTTT,CASSPRTGENTEAFF
TRBJ1-2,TRBV20-1,15,TRBD1,NA,TGCAGTGCTGACCCGTCACAGGGGCATGACTATGGCTACACCTTC,CSADPSQGHDYGYTF